One and the same sample provided the 30 T cell receptor beta chains below, sequenced in a study of T cell responses to AZD1222 COVID-19 vaccine. Here immunoSEQ multiplex PCR was the method, and the copy in TCRdb shows in-frame clones only, minus some. Among 150,000 to 200,000 clones, approximately 89% were seen once, and the ten largest hold around 1.3%. The sample in question was peripheral blood, obtained 28 days after the second AZD1222 dose. These receptors originate from an adult who received the AZD1222 COVID-19 vaccine.

This rearrangement joins TRBV6-2 or TRBV6-3 to TRBJ2-1, with 9 nucleotides matching TRBD1. This CDR3 comprises 15 residues. The germline CDR1 and CDR2 sequences are MNHEY and SVGEGT. V was pared by 5 bases and J by 7 bases, with 9 bases of the junction left unmatched. The CDR3 nucleotides read TGTGCCAGCAGTAAACCGGGACAGGGTTTGAATGAGCAGTTCTTC. Residues: CASSKPGQGLNEQFF.

This chain joins TRBV9 and TRBJ2-1, with 7 bases matching TRBD2. Germline V CDR1 and CDR2: SGDLS, YYNGEE. The trim removed 0 bases at V and 2 bases at J, leaving 2 bases unmatched. This CDR3 region has 15 residues. The CDR3 loop reads CASSVGGGPYNEQFF. In DNA, the CDR3 is TGTGCCAGCAGCGTAGGGGGGGGACCCTACAATGAGCAGTTCTTC.

V usage is TRBV28 and J usage is TRBJ1-5, with TRBD1 identical over 10 bases. This CDR3 region has 16 residues. The V gene's germline CDR1 is MDHEN and CDR2 SYDVKM. With V trimmed by 5 bases and J by 4 bases, 8 bases remained unmatched. The chain's CDR3 is CASSPPGQGSNQPQHF. The CDR3 nucleotides read TGTGCCAGCAGTCCACCGGGACAGGGGTCTAATCAGCCCCAGCATTTT.

This chain connects TRBV3-1 (or the pseudogene TRBV3-2) to TRBJ1-5; the D is unclear. The germline V and J ends were trimmed by 4 bases and 4 bases, with 20 bases remaining between them. CDR3 size: 17 residues. Germline CDR1 LGHDT, CDR2 YNNKEL (reference sequence). In nucleotides, the CDR3 is TGTGCCAGCAGCCCCAGAGACTCCGTACAGACGAATCAGCCCCAGCATTTT. Amino acid sequence: CASSPRDSVQTNQPQHF.

V is TRBV28 and J is TRBJ2-1, with a tentative D call TRBD2 (5 bases). The CDR3 sequence is 14 residues long. Trimming removed 8 bases at V and 3 bases at J, with 14 bases between. Germline-derived CDR1 and CDR2 are MDHEN and SYDVKM. CDR3 residues: CASCNSGVYNEQFF. The CDR3 DNA reads as TGTGCCAGCTGCAATTCCGGGGTCTACAATGAGCAGTTCTTC.

This chain links TRBV20-1 with TRBJ1-2, with a tentative D call TRBD1 (5 bases). Germline V gene sequence: CDR1 DFQATT, CDR2 SNEGSKA (reference sequence). The CDR3 totals 13 residues. Trimming left V 3 bases short and J 0 bases short, with 8 bases between. The CDR3 loop reads CSASQGANYGYTF. The CDR3 DNA is TGCAGTGCTAGTCAGGGAGCTAACTATGGCTACACCTTC.

This clone showed up just once. The V gene is TRBV11-2, the J gene TRBJ2-1; 14 bases fit TRBD2. This CDR3 contains 18 residues. The germline gives CDR1 SGHAT, CDR2 FQNNGV. V lost 5 bases to trimming and J lost 7 bases; unmatched junction nucleotides: 13. The CDR3 is CASSLTGLAGGQRNEQFF. Written as DNA, the CDR3 is TGTGCCAGCAGCCTAACAGGACTAGCGGGGGGCCAAAGGAATGAGCAGTTCTTC. Full variable domain (remainder filled in from reference TRBV11-2 and TRBJ2-1): EAGVAQSPRYKIIEKRQSVAFWCNPISGHATLYWYQQILGQGPKLLIQFQNNGVVDDSQLPKDRFSAERLKGVDSTLKIQPAKLEDSAVYLCASSLTGLAGGQRNEQFFGPGTRLTVL.

This chain uses TRBV28 with TRBJ1-3; tentatively, D is TRBD1 (5 bases). V was shortened by 6 bases and J by 7 bases, with 13 bases between the two germline ends. Germline V lookup: CDR1 MDHEN, CDR2 SYDVKM. CDR3 size: 13 residues. The DNA for the CDR3 is TGTGCCAGCAGCGACAGCCTTCCTAACACCATATATTTT. This gives the protein CASSDSLPNTIYF.

V is TRBV29-1 and J is TRBJ1-1; D might be TRBD1 (5 bases). V shed 5 bases and J shed 5 bases, with 18 bases lying between them. There are 14 residues in the CDR3. Germline V gives CDR1 SQVTM, CDR2 ANQGSEA. The CDR3 loop reads CSVSSGAGRTEAFF. CDR3 in DNA: TGCAGCGTTTCTTCTGGGGCGGGGAGGACTGAAGCTTTCTTT.

The chain carries TRBV15 and TRBJ1-5, with 12 bases that match TRBD1. Germline V lookup: CDR1 LNHNV, CDR2 YYDKDF (reference sequence). The V gene end was trimmed by 1 base and the J gene end by 8 bases; junction bases not matched to a gene: 9. The CDR3 loop spans 17 amino acids. CDR3 nucleotide sequence: TGTGCCACCAGCAGAGTTAGGGCCGGGACAGGGGGCGAGCCCCAGCATTTT. It encodes CATSRVRAGTGGEPQHF. Together with reference TRBV15 and TRBJ1-5, the CDR3 gives the full variable domain: DAMVIQNPRYQVTQFGKPVTLSCSQTLNHNVMYWYQQKSSQAPKLLFHYYDKDFNNEADTPDNFQSRRPNTSFCFLDIRSPGLGDTAMYLCATSRVRAGTGGEPQHFGDGTRLSIL.

The chain employs TRBV7-3 and TRBJ2-1, with TRBD2 identical over 7 bases. J lost 0 bases, V lost 1 base, and 3 bases had no gene match. CDR1 SGHTA and CDR2 FQGTGA come from the germline V gene. The CDR3 spans 16 residues. The CDR3 reads CASSLMGGSSYNEQFF. DNA of the CDR3: TGTGCCAGCAGCTTAATGGGCGGGAGCTCCTACAATGAGCAGTTCTTC.

This chain connects TRBV9 to TRBJ1-6; 10 nucleotides line up with TRBD1. This CDR3 region has 15 residues. The V gene's germline CDR1 is SGDLS and CDR2 YYNGEE. After removal of 4 bases from V and 10 bases from J, the junction contained 8 bases not matched to a gene. CDR3 in DNA: TGTGCCAGCAGCCCAGACAGGGGGCTGGGGTCACCCCTCCACTTT. Protein sequence: CASSPDRGLGSPLHF. Variable domain in full (rest from reference TRBV9 and TRBJ1-6): DSGVTQTPKHLITATGQRVTLRCSPRSGDLSVYWYQQSLDQGLQFLIQYYNGEERAKGNILERFSAQQFPDLHSELNLSSLELGDSALYFCASSPDRGLGSPLHFGNGTRLTVT.

This clone was detected only once. V gene TRBV7-6 combines with J gene TRBJ2-7; TRBD2 agrees at 8 bases. Per the germline V gene, CDR1 is SGHVS and CDR2 is FNYEAQ. This CDR3 contains 16 residues. The V segment lost 1 base and the J segment 4 bases; nucleotides outside the gene matches: 9. The CDR3 protein is CASSLVTGGPFYEQYF. CDR3 coding DNA: TGTGCCAGCAGCTTAGTTACGGGAGGGCCTTTTTACGAGCAGTACTTC. The whole variable domain, remainder taken from reference TRBV7-6 and TRBJ2-7, is GAGVSQSPRYKVTKRGQDVALRCDPISGHVSLYWYRQALGQGPEFLTYFNYEAQQDKSGLPNDRFSAERPEGSISTLTIQRTEQRDSAMYRCASSLVTGGPFYEQYFGPGTRLTVT.

The V call is TRBV4-3, the J call TRBJ2-3; either TRBD1 or TRBD2 may supply D (6 bases each). This CDR3 is 16 amino acids long. Trimming stripped 1 base from V and 2 bases from J, with 13 bases between. CDR1 is LGHNA, CDR2 YSLEER, per germline. As DNA, the CDR3 is TGCGCCAGCAGCCAAGGAGGCCCGGGGGCCACAGATACGCAGTATTTT. Protein sequence: CASSQGGPGATDTQYF.

J is TRBJ1-4 and V is TRBV2, with 7 bases identical to TRBD1. This CDR3 has 15 residues. The germline V gene has CDR1 SNHLY and CDR2 FYNNEI. J was trimmed by 0 bases and V by 6 bases; bases with no gene match: 4. The CDR3 DNA reads TGTGCCAGCAGGGGGACAGTTACAACTAATGAAAAACTGTTTTTT. This codes for CASRGTVTTNEKLFF.

This chain joins TRBV9 and TRBJ2-1, with a tentative D call TRBD2 (5 bases). The CDR3 is 14 amino acids. Deletions cut 4 bases from V and 3 bases from J, with 11 bases between. Germline-derived CDR1 and CDR2 are SGDLS and YYNGEE. The CDR3 region is CASSPREGYNEQFF. DNA of the CDR3: TGTGCCAGCAGCCCCCGGGAAGGCTACAATGAGCAGTTCTTC. Supplemented by reference TRBV9 and TRBJ2-1, the full variable domain reads DSGVTQTPKHLITATGQRVTLRCSPRSGDLSVYWYQQSLDQGLQFLIQYYNGEERAKGNILERFSAQQFPDLHSELNLSSLELGDSALYFCASSPREGYNEQFFGPGTRLTVL.

This chain links TRBV29-1 with TRBJ2-1; 9 bases are a match to TRBD1. This CDR3 has 16 amino acids. V gave up 1 base and J gave up 4 bases; unmatched junction bases: 8. The germline V gene encodes CDR1 SQVTM and CDR2 ANQGSEA. The CDR3 bases are TGCAGCGTTGAAGGTGTGGGGGACAGGGCTTACAATGAGCAGTTCTTC. The encoded protein is CSVEGVGDRAYNEQFF.

J is TRBJ2-2 and V is TRBV7-3; D might be TRBD2 (6 bases). The CDR3 is made up of 18 amino acids. Germline V gene data show CDR1 as SGHTA and CDR2 as FQGTGA. V lost 4 bases and J lost 7, with 25 bases in between. CDR3 sequence reads: CASSSGKLGLNDVGELFF. The CDR3 DNA sequence: TGTGCCAGCAGCTCCGGAAAGTTAGGACTAAATGACGTCGGGGAGCTGTTTTTT.

V usage is TRBV21-1 and J usage is TRBJ1-2. TRBV21-1 is a pseudogene locus. The CDR3 is 13 amino acids. The CDR3, as DNA: TGTGCCAGCAACCCCCACCGGAGGGGGGGCTACACCTTC. Encoded protein: CASNPHRRGGYTF.

The rearrangement joins TRBV24-1 to TRBJ2-1; D uncertain. V lost 3 bases and J lost 9, with 17 bases in between. The CDR3 is made up of 15 amino acids. The germline gives CDR1 KGHDR, CDR2 SFDVKD. DNA for the CDR3: TGTGCCACCAGTGATCCGGGCCCGGATCACGGTGAGCAGTTCTTC. It translates to CATSDPGPDHGEQFF.

V gene TRBV9 combines with J gene TRBJ1-1, with D unclear. The germline V gene has CDR1 SGDLS and CDR2 YYNGEE. The CDR3 is 14 residues long. V was shortened by 3 bases and J by 2 bases, with 11 bases between the two germline ends. CDR3 protein: CASSADVLNTEAFF. CDR3 nucleotide sequence: TGTGCCAGCAGCGCCGACGTACTTAACACTGAAGCTTTCTTT.

The chain combines TRBV9 with TRBJ2-6; D is possibly TRBD1 (5 bases). The CDR3 sequence is 14 residues long. With 5 bases removed from V and 4 bases from J, the gap between germline ends came to 10 bases. The V gene's germline CDR1 is SGDLS and CDR2 YYNGEE. CDR3 in amino acids: CASRPTAGANVLTF. In DNA, the CDR3 is TGTGCCAGCAGACCGACAGCCGGGGCCAACGTCCTGACTTTC. Full variable domain (remainder filled in from reference TRBV9 and TRBJ2-6): DSGVTQTPKHLITATGQRVTLRCSPRSGDLSVYWYQQSLDQGLQFLIQYYNGEERAKGNILERFSAQQFPDLHSELNLSSLELGDSALYFCASRPTAGANVLTFGAGSRLTVL.

The chain joins TRBV25-1 to TRBJ1-5; maybe TRBD1 (5 bases). CDR1 is MGHDK, CDR2 SYGVNS, per germline. CDR3 length equals 15 residues. V shed 4 bases and J shed 4 bases, with 14 bases lying between them. The DNA of the CDR3 is TGTGCCAGCAGTGCAGGAGGGTGGGGGAATCAGCCCCAGCATTTT. This gives the protein CASSAGGWGNQPQHF.

J is TRBJ1-4 and V is TRBV5-1, with 8 positions matching TRBD1. The CDR3 loop spans 14 amino acids. The germline CDR1 and CDR2 sequences are SGHRS and YFSETQ. The V and J ends lost 4 bases and 5 bases, in that order; junction bases with no gene match: 4. The CDR3 nucleotides read TGCGCCAGCAGCCTGGACAGGGTCAATGAAAAACTGTTTTTT. Its translation: CASSLDRVNEKLFF. Full variable domain (missing parts from reference TRBV5-1 and TRBJ1-4): KAGVTQTPRYLIKTRGQQVTLSCSPISGHRSVSWYQQTPGQGLQFLFEYFSETQRNKGNFPGRFSGRQFSNSRSEMNVSTLELGDSALYLCASSLDRVNEKLFFGSGTQLSVL.

J is TRBJ2-7 and V is TRBV7-8; D is unresolved. The CDR3 has 16 residues. The germline V gene has CDR1 SGHVS and CDR2 FQNEAQ. With 0 bases removed from V and 6 bases from J, the gap between germline ends came to 18 bases. In nucleotides, the CDR3 is TGTGCCAGCAGCTTAGCGGGCTCAGGAAGGTTTGGCGAGCAGTACTTC. Translation: CASSLAGSGRFGEQYF.

V gene TRBV13 combines with J gene TRBJ1-3; TRBD1 matches at 9 bases. The CDR3 runs to 15 residues. With V trimmed by 4 bases and J by 4 bases, 5 bases remained unmatched. CDR1 PRHDT and CDR2 FYEKMQ come from the germline V gene (reference sequence). CDR3 residues: CASSSTDRGGNTIYF. The CDR3 nucleotides read TGTGCCAGCAGCTCAACAGACAGGGGGGGAAACACCATATATTTT. Combining the CDR3 with reference TRBV13 and TRBJ1-3 gives the whole variable domain AAGVIQSPRHLIKEKRETATLKCYPIPRHDTVYWYQQGPGQDPQFLISFYEKMQSDKGSIPDRFSAQQFSDYHSELNMSSLELGDSALYFCASSSTDRGGNTIYFGEGSWLTVV.

This clone was found once. The CDR3 DNA is TGTGCCAGCAGCCGGAGGGGGGACAGCCAAAGTGAGCAGTACTTC. Translated, it gives CASSRRGDSQSEQYF. The J gene is TRBJ2-7, the V gene TRBV11-2, with a possible D match to TRBD1 (7 bases). This CDR3 contains 15 residues. V lost 5 bases and J lost 7, with 21 bases in between. The germline gives CDR1 SGHAT, CDR2 FQNNGV.

The chain has TRBV13 and TRBJ2-7; TRBD1 is a possible D gene (6 bases). The CDR3 loop spans 14 amino acids. Trimming cost V 0 bases and J 2 bases, with 8 bases left between them. Germline V gives CDR1 PRHDT, CDR2 FYEKMQ (reference sequence). CDR3 sequence: CASSLGRGAYEQYF. CDR3 in DNA: TGTGCCAGCAGCTTAGGCAGGGGCGCCTACGAGCAGTACTTC.

V is TRBV18 and J is TRBJ1-1; D is unresolved. The CDR3 sequence is 12 residues long. V lost 2 bases to trimming and J lost 6 bases, with 7 bases between them. The germline gives CDR1 KGHSH, CDR2 LQKENI. The chain's CDR3 is CASSPGSSEAFF. Here the CDR3 DNA reads TGTGCCAGCTCACCAGGGAGCTCTGAAGCTTTCTTT.

The gene calls are TRBV2 and TRBJ1-2; D remains ambiguous. Trimming cost V 1 base and J 8 bases, with 8 bases left between them. This CDR3 has 12 amino acids. From germline, CDR1 is SNHLY and CDR2 FYNNEI. The CDR3 reads CASSEGGKGYTF. CDR3 coding DNA: TGTGCCAGCAGTGAAGGAGGGAAGGGCTACACCTTC.